This TCR beta chain was captured in a study of T cell changes during pregnancy in multiple sclerosis (dated by TCRdb to 2018 to 2020). For the wider study: In women with multiple sclerosis, the researchers looked at how the T cell repertoire shifted as pregnancy progressed.

Library creation used the immunoSEQ multiplex PCR assay. TCRdb took this table from immuneACCESS and kept in-frame rearrangements with V and J called. Such tables lack part of the clones; where checked against another copy, unresolved V genes explain under half of the gap, and the rest is unexplained. The sample table records around 36,000 clones; around nine tenths of these occur just once. The top ten hold around 1.2% of the sample. Concerning this clone: Its antigen is unknown. No base qualities exist here, and no much larger clone lies one base off it.

The germline V gene sets CDR1 to SNHLY and CDR2 to FYNNEI. The CDR3 runs 16 residues from the cysteine to the phenylalanine. CDR3 DNA is the only sequence kept; it has 48 bases, read in frame from the first base. V is clipped by 6 bases and J by 0 bases, and the sequence between their germline boundaries is 17 bases long. Specimen: peripheral blood, collected before pregnancy. This TCR derives from a female donor with multiple sclerosis, enrolled in a pregnancy study. This sequence uses TRBV2 and TRBJ1-1, and possibly TRBD1, on 6 matching bases. For the CDR3, the sequence is CASRYDRSLMNTEAFF. Read as DNA, the sequence is TGTGCCAGCAGATACGACAGGAGCCTCATGAACACTGAAGCTTTCTTT.